This is a list of T cell receptor beta chains from one sample in a study of response to subunit inactivated influenza vaccine. TCRdb reprocessed the RT-PCR reads with MiXCR, giving one entry per CDR3 protein. The repertoire holds about 780,000 distinct CDR3 sequences, with 15% to 20% as singletons. This specimen consisted of PBMCs from blood, obtained more than 4 days after vaccination. These receptors came from a man aged 45-65 years who received an inactivated influenza vaccine. Both conserved end residues are part of each CDR3. The order of the fields is D gene, clone size, J gene, V gene, CDR3 protein, CDR3 DNA. A D gene is named only where the DNA matches it firmly. Only part of the rows carry a size: once, few, many, or a class if the clone is expanded.

D gene: TRBD1
clone size: -
J gene: TRBJ1-1
V gene: TRBV5-5
CDR3 protein: CASSFSRGQTEAFF
CDR3 DNA: TGTGCCAGCAGCTTTTCGAGGGGGCAAACTGAAGCTTTCTTT

D gene: -
clone size: -
J gene: TRBJ1-5
V gene: TRBV24-1
CDR3 protein: CATSGKRQASQPQHF
CDR3 DNA: TGTGCCACCAGTGGCAAAAGACAGGCTAGTCAGCCCCAGCATTTT

D gene: -
clone size: -
J gene: TRBJ2-7
V gene: TRBV28
CDR3 protein: CASSYKTDEQYF
CDR3 DNA: TGTGCCAGCAGTTATAAGACAGACGAGCAGTACTTC

D gene: -
clone size: -
J gene: TRBJ2-1
V gene: TRBV30
CDR3 protein: CAWTGRTYNEQFF
CDR3 DNA: TGTGCCTGGACAGGGCGGACATACAATGAGCAGTTCTTC

D gene: -
clone size: -
J gene: TRBJ1-5
V gene: TRBV12-3/TRBV12-4
CDR3 protein: CASSFRSSNQPQHF
CDR3 DNA: TGTGCCAGCAGTTTTCGGAGTAGCAATCAGCCCCAGCATTTT

D gene: TRBD2
clone size: -
J gene: TRBJ2-3
V gene: TRBV30
CDR3 protein: CAWTRVAGGDTQYF
CDR3 DNA: TGTGCCTGGACCAGGGTAGCGGGGGGAGATACGCAGTATTTT

D gene: -
clone size: -
J gene: TRBJ2-3
V gene: TRBV28
CDR3 protein: CASSLALLGAADTQYF
CDR3 DNA: TGTGCCAGCAGCCTCGCTTTACTGGGGGCCGCAGATACGCAGTATTTT

D gene: TRBD2
clone size: -
J gene: TRBJ2-1
V gene: TRBV12-3/TRBV12-4
CDR3 protein: CASSWTRYNEQFF
CDR3 DNA: TGTGCCAGCAGCTGGACTAGATACAATGAGCAGTTCTTC

D gene: -
clone size: -
J gene: TRBJ2-3
V gene: TRBV5-1
CDR3 protein: CASKADGPSTDTQYF
CDR3 DNA: TGCGCCAGCAAGGCGGACGGCCCTAGCACAGATACGCAGTATTTT

D gene: -
clone size: -
J gene: TRBJ2-6
V gene: TRBV28
CDR3 protein: CASSLNWGGGANVLTF
CDR3 DNA: TGTGCCAGCAGCCTGAATTGGGGAGGTGGGGCCAACGTCCTGACTTTC

D gene: -
clone size: few
J gene: TRBJ2-6
V gene: TRBV20-1
CDR3 protein: CSAKSPGESGANVLTF
CDR3 DNA: TGCAGTGCTAAAAGCCCCGGAGAGAGTGGGGCCAACGTCCTGACTTTC

D gene: -
clone size: many
J gene: TRBJ1-1
V gene: TRBV20-1
CDR3 protein: CSARDWANTEAFF
CDR3 DNA: TGCAGTGCTAGAGACTGGGCGAACACTGAAGCTTTCTTT

D gene: -
clone size: few
J gene: TRBJ2-7
V gene: TRBV29-1
CDR3 protein: CSRRDVYEQYF
CDR3 DNA: TGCAGCCGGCGGGATGTATACGAGCAGTACTTC

D gene: -
clone size: few
J gene: TRBJ2-2
V gene: TRBV12-3/TRBV12-4
CDR3 protein: CASRDPDWWGPGELFF
CDR3 DNA: TGTGCCAGCAGAGACCCGGACTGGTGGGGTCCCGGGGAGCTGTTTTTT

D gene: -
clone size: -
J gene: TRBJ1-5
V gene: TRBV7-2
CDR3 protein: CASSLFPQGSNQPQHF
CDR3 DNA: TGTGCCAGCAGCTTATTTCCCCAGGGAAGCAATCAGCCCCAGCATTTT

D gene: -
clone size: many
J gene: TRBJ1-2
V gene: TRBV6-2/TRBV6-3
CDR3 protein: CASSYATFDYGYTF
CDR3 DNA: TGTGCCAGCAGTTACGCGACCTTTGACTATGGCTACACCTTC

D gene: -
clone size: -
J gene: TRBJ2-2
V gene: TRBV5-1
CDR3 protein: CASSYEPLTRELFF
CDR3 DNA: TGCGCCAGCAGCTACGAACCGCTCACCCGGGAGCTGTTTTTT

D gene: TRBD2
clone size: -
J gene: TRBJ2-3
V gene: TRBV20-1
CDR3 protein: CSASPSGGRNSTDTQYF
CDR3 DNA: TGCAGTGCTAGTCCTAGCGGGGGTCGAAATAGCACAGATACGCAGTATTTT

D gene: TRBD2
clone size: many
J gene: TRBJ2-5
V gene: TRBV6-2/TRBV6-3
CDR3 protein: CASSYSLGLAEETQYF
CDR3 DNA: TGTGCCAGCAGTTACTCCCTCGGACTAGCGGAAGAGACCCAGTACTTC

D gene: -
clone size: -
J gene: TRBJ1-6
V gene: TRBV7-9
CDR3 protein: CASSPIRAGSPLHF
CDR3 DNA: TGTGCCAGCAGCCCTATCAGGGCGGGTTCACCCCTCCACTTT

D gene: -
clone size: -
J gene: TRBJ2-7
V gene: TRBV5-1
CDR3 protein: CASSLGQGWEQYF
CDR3 DNA: TGCGCCAGCAGCTTGGGGCAGGGGTGGGAGCAGTACTTC

D gene: TRBD1
clone size: -
J gene: TRBJ2-5
V gene: TRBV14
CDR3 protein: CASSQRQGMGETQYF
CDR3 DNA: TGTGCCAGCAGCCAGAGACAGGGGATGGGTGAGACCCAGTACTTC

D gene: -
clone size: few
J gene: TRBJ1-1
V gene: TRBV5-1
CDR3 protein: CASSSGARYTEAFF
CDR3 DNA: TGCGCCAGCAGCTCGGGGGCCCGGTACACTGAAGCTTTCTTT

D gene: -
clone size: many
J gene: TRBJ2-7
V gene: TRBV29-1
CDR3 protein: CSVARGYEQYF
CDR3 DNA: TGCAGCGTTGCAAGGGGCTACGAGCAGTACTTC

D gene: -
clone size: -
J gene: TRBJ2-2
V gene: TRBV10-3
CDR3 protein: CAIGGGREAGTGELFF
CDR3 DNA: TGTGCCATCGGGGGCGGCAGGGAAGCGGGCACCGGGGAGCTGTTTTTT

D gene: -
clone size: few
J gene: TRBJ2-1
V gene: TRBV5-8
CDR3 protein: CASSPQVREHNEQFF
CDR3 DNA: TGTGCCAGCAGCCCCCAGGTCAGGGAACACAATGAGCAGTTCTTC

D gene: -
clone size: -
J gene: TRBJ2-6
V gene: TRBV18
CDR3 protein: CASSPSQLSGANVLTF
CDR3 DNA: TGTGCCAGCTCACCATCCCAGCTTTCTGGGGCCAACGTCCTGACTTTC

D gene: -
clone size: few
J gene: TRBJ2-5
V gene: TRBV12-3/TRBV12-4
CDR3 protein: CASSMGHFQETQYF
CDR3 DNA: TGTGCCAGCAGTATGGGACATTTCCAAGAGACCCAGTACTTC

D gene: -
clone size: -
J gene: TRBJ1-2
V gene: TRBV25-1
CDR3 protein: CASRQGRGYTF
CDR3 DNA: TGTGCCAGCAGACAGGGAAGGGGCTACACCTTC

D gene: -
clone size: few
J gene: TRBJ1-5
V gene: TRBV12-3/TRBV12-4
CDR3 protein: CASRQSGVGLNQPQHF
CDR3 DNA: TGTGCCAGCAGACAATCAGGGGTGGGTCTGAATCAGCCCCAGCATTTT

D gene: -
clone size: few
J gene: TRBJ1-1
V gene: TRBV4-3
CDR3 protein: CASSQKDRGDTEAFF
CDR3 DNA: TGCGCCAGCAGCCAAAAAGACCGGGGGGACACTGAAGCTTTCTTT

D gene: TRBD1
clone size: many
J gene: TRBJ2-7
V gene: TRBV5-1
CDR3 protein: CASSTDRGAYEQYF
CDR3 DNA: TGCGCCAGCAGCACGGACAGGGGCGCGTACGAGCAGTACTTC

D gene: TRBD1
clone size: many
J gene: TRBJ2-7
V gene: TRBV12-3/TRBV12-4
CDR3 protein: CASSFDQGVLFYEQYF
CDR3 DNA: TGTGCCAGCAGTTTCGACCAGGGGGTTCTTTTTTACGAGCAGTACTTC

D gene: TRBD2
clone size: few
J gene: TRBJ2-3
V gene: TRBV9
CDR3 protein: CASSSLLAGPPDTQYF
CDR3 DNA: TGTGCCAGCAGCAGCCTACTAGCGGGGCCGCCAGATACGCAGTATTTT

D gene: TRBD2
clone size: few
J gene: TRBJ2-1
V gene: TRBV25-1
CDR3 protein: CASSELGLAEYNEQFF
CDR3 DNA: TGTGCCAGCAGTGAATTGGGTCTAGCGGAATACAATGAGCAGTTCTTC

D gene: TRBD1
clone size: -
J gene: TRBJ2-3
V gene: TRBV24-1
CDR3 protein: CATSDPQGVDTDTQYF
CDR3 DNA: TGTGCCACCAGTGACCCGCAGGGGGTCGATACAGATACGCAGTATTTT

D gene: TRBD1
clone size: few
J gene: TRBJ2-1
V gene: TRBV7-2
CDR3 protein: CASSLADRIYNEQFF
CDR3 DNA: TGTGCCAGCAGCTTAGCGGACAGGATTTACAATGAGCAGTTCTTC

D gene: TRBD1
clone size: few
J gene: TRBJ1-2
V gene: TRBV12-3/TRBV12-4
CDR3 protein: CASTKDRGLVYGYTF
CDR3 DNA: TGTGCCAGCACCAAGGACAGGGGGCTTGTCTATGGCTACACCTTC

D gene: -
clone size: -
J gene: TRBJ2-3
V gene: TRBV18
CDR3 protein: CASSPRRDLVTDTQYF
CDR3 DNA: TGTGCCAGCTCACCGAGGCGGGACCTAGTCACAGATACGCAGTATTTT

D gene: TRBD1
clone size: -
J gene: TRBJ2-2
V gene: TRBV10-3
CDR3 protein: CAIRSKGGITGELFF
CDR3 DNA: TGTGCCATCAGGAGCAAAGGGGGCATCACCGGGGAGCTGTTTTTT